Listed below are T cell receptor beta chains from one sample, sequenced in a study of blood T cells in healthy people across ages. Using its own MiXCR run on the 5' RACE reads, TCRdb lists one record per CDR3 protein. The sample gives about 1,400,000 distinct CDR3 sequences, approximately 59% of which show up once; 6.5% to 8.5% is in the top ten. The sequenced sample consisted of blood. The receptors were sampled from a man younger than 35 in good health. CDR3s include the opening cysteine and the closing phenylalanine or tryptophan. The D gene is left open where the match is weak. The listing skips clone size in some rows; elsewhere it reads once, few, many or a size class.

- TRBJ1-1 TRBV10-3 once CAISDGSVEAFF TGTGCCATCAGTGATGGGTCGGTTGAAGCTTTCTTT
- TRBJ1-1 TRBV7-2 - CASSPDSFNTEAFF TGTGCCAGCAGCCCCGACAGTTTTAACACTGAAGCTTTCTTT
TRBD1 TRBJ2-7 TRBV2 - CASSLQGLRTYEQYF TGTGCCAGCAGTCTACAGGGGCTGAGGACCTACGAGCAGTACTTC
- TRBJ2-6 TRBV4-3 - CASSRDRHSGANVLTF TGCGCCAGCAGCCGAGATCGGCATTCTGGGGCCAACGTCCTGACTTTC
- TRBJ1-4 TRBV28 - CASRMTVPSSRAEKLFF TGTGCCAGCAGAATGACCGTCCCCTCTAGTAGGGCCGAAAAACTGTTTTTT
- TRBJ1-5 TRBV4-1 few CASSPGLGPGQLSHQPQHF TGCGCCAGCAGCCCGGGCCTAGGTCCGGGACAACTTTCGCATCAGCCCCAGCATTTT
- TRBJ1-2 TRBV30 - CAWSGGRYGYTF TGTGCCTGGAGTGGAGGGAGGTATGGCTACACCTTC
- TRBJ1-4 TRBV7-9 - CASRIGREKLFF TGTGCCAGCAGGATAGGGCGTGAAAAACTGTTTTTT
TRBD1 TRBJ2-5 TRBV18 - CASSTLQGVGETQYF TGTGCCAGCTCAACCTTACAGGGGGTAGGAGAGACCCAGTACTTC
- TRBJ2-1 TRBV14 - CASSQGRTSEQFF TGTGCCAGCAGCCAAGGACGGACAAGTGAGCAGTTCTTC
- TRBJ2-1 TRBV7-9 few CASSLAGIGLNNEQFF TGTGCCAGCAGCTTAGCGGGAATAGGCCTTAACAATGAGCAGTTCTTC
TRBD1 TRBJ2-5 TRBV20-1 once CSAATGLDSATYQQYF TGCAGTGCTGCGACAGGGTTGGACTCGGCAACGTACCAGCAGTACTTC
- TRBJ1-5 TRBV10-3 - CAIKEAGGGEPQHF TGTGCCATCAAGGAGGCAGGAGGAGGAGAGCCCCAGCATTTT
- TRBJ1-5 TRBV28 few CASSLNSGARKNQPQHF TGTGCCAGCAGTTTAAACTCAGGGGCCCGGAAAAATCAGCCCCAGCATTTT
- TRBJ1-1 TRBV4-1 - CASSFSHGTLNTEAFF TGCGCCAGCAGTTTTAGCCATGGGACATTGAACACTGAAGCTTTCTTT
- TRBJ1-1 TRBV10-3 - CAISGTGTEAFF TGTGCCATCAGTGGGACGGGCACTGAAGCTTTCTTT
- TRBJ2-3 TRBV6-4 - CASSGQQGTHTQYF TGTGCCAGCAGCGGGCAGCAGGGCACGCATACGCAGTATTTT
TRBD2 TRBJ2-7 TRBV27 - CASSTATSGTGYEQYF TGTGCCAGCAGTACCGCCACTAGCGGGACGGGGTACGAGCAGTACTTC
- TRBJ2-1 TRBV3-1 - CASSPTGPEQFF TGTGCCAGCAGCCCGACTGGTCCTGAGCAGTTCTTC
TRBD1 TRBJ1-1 TRBV20-1 - CSASDRVAEAFF TGCAGTGCTAGTGACAGGGTTGCTGAAGCTTTCTTT
- TRBJ2-7 TRBV7-6 once CASSNGAYEQYF TGTGCCAGCTCCAACGGGGCCTACGAGCAGTACTTC
- TRBJ1-2 TRBV4-1 - CASSRRRAEDGYTF TGCGCCAGCAGCCGGAGAAGGGCGGAGGATGGCTACACCTTC
TRBD1 TRBJ2-7 TRBV6-5 - CASRRGQALYEQYF TGTGCCAGCAGGCGGGGACAGGCCCTCTACGAGCAGTACTTC
TRBD2 TRBJ2-3 TRBV20-1 - CSAPRLATTDTQYF TGCAGTGCTCCACGACTAGCAACGACAGATACGCAGTATTTT
- TRBJ2-7 TRBV20-1 - CSAGPVDAGLIYEQYF TGCAGTGCTGGCCCGGTCGATGCGGGATTAATTTACGAGCAGTACTTC
TRBD1 TRBJ2-2 TRBV3-1 many CASSNAGTGFRTGELFF TGTGCCAGCAGCAACGCCGGGACAGGGTTTCGGACCGGGGAGCTGTTTTTT
- TRBJ1-2 TRBV27 once CASSGNRGQYYGYTF TGTGCCAGCAGTGGAAACCGGGGCCAGTACTATGGCTACACCTTC
- TRBJ1-2 TRBV29-1 - CSVWEANYGYTF TGCAGCGTTTGGGAAGCTAACTATGGCTACACCTTC
- TRBJ1-1 TRBV4-2 - CASSSKQGRYTEAFF TGTGCCAGCAGCTCAAAACAGGGCCGCTACACTGAAGCTTTCTTT
- TRBJ2-2 TRBV10-3 - CASRGWGTGELFF TGTGCCAGCAGGGGTTGGGGCACCGGGGAGCTGTTTTTT
TRBD1 TRBJ2-5 TRBV12-3/TRBV12-4 once CASSSGRGWRETQYF TGTGCCAGCAGTTCGGGCAGGGGGTGGAGAGAGACCCAGTACTTC
- TRBJ2-3 TRBV4-1 - CASSPVGSGTDTQYF TGCGCCAGCAGCCCGGTGGGTAGCGGTACAGATACGCAGTATTTT
TRBD2 TRBJ2-7 TRBV10-2 few CASSAPLAGESSYEQYF TGCGCCAGCAGCGCCCCGCTAGCGGGGGAGAGCTCCTACGAGCAGTACTTC
- TRBJ2-7 TRBV7-2 - CASSFLATSSSSKGYEQYF TGTGCCAGCAGCTTCCTTGCCACCTCTTCGAGTAGCAAAGGCTACGAGCAGTACTTC
- TRBJ1-6 TRBV20-1 - CSVNGGDSPLHF TGCAGCGTAAATGGGGGGGATTCACCCCTCCACTTT
- TRBJ1-2 TRBV5-1 - CASSVSGVGGYTF TGCGCCAGCAGCGTCAGTGGGGTTGGTGGCTACACCTTC
TRBD1 TRBJ2-7 TRBV7-7 - CASSLGTPGQGNYEQYF TGTGCTAGCAGCTTAGGGACCCCGGGACAGGGTAACTACGAGCAGTACTTC
- TRBJ1-1 TRBV6-5 - CASSHSATEAFF TGTGCCAGCAGTCACAGTGCCACTGAAGCTTTCTTT
- TRBJ2-2 TRBV12-3/TRBV12-4 few CASGTNPGDGELFF TGTGCCAGCGGAACCAACCCGGGTGACGGGGAGCTGTTTTTT
- TRBJ1-5 TRBV2 - CASSETTRGADQPQHF TGTGCCAGCAGTGAAACGACCCGCGGGGCCGATCAGCCCCAGCATTTT
- TRBJ1-6 TRBV27 - CASSDLDGNSPLHF TGTGCCAGCAGCGACCTGGACGGGAATTCACCCCTCCACTTT
TRBD1 TRBJ2-7 TRBV6-5 few CASSGGQGRQYF TGTGCCAGCAGCGGTGGACAGGGCAGGCAGTACTTC
- TRBJ2-6 TRBV7-2 few CASSLRDSLSGANVLTF TGTGCCAGCAGCTTACGCGACAGCCTATCTGGGGCCAACGTCCTGACTTTC
- TRBJ2-3 TRBV20-1 - CSARGGVWGTDTQYF TGCAGTGCTAGAGGAGGGGTTTGGGGAACAGATACGCAGTATTTT
- TRBJ2-5 TRBV6-1 - CASSEAGDLSETQYF TGTGCCAGCAGTGAAGCTGGGGACCTCTCGGAGACCCAGTACTTC
- TRBJ1-2 TRBV20-1 - CSARAGADGYTF TGCAGTGCTAGAGCGGGGGCAGATGGCTACACCTTC
- TRBJ1-2 TRBV20-1 - CSVRPRIGVGYTF TGCAGTGTCCGGCCGAGGATTGGAGTTGGCTACACCTTC
- TRBJ2-5 TRBV5-1 - CASSLDRQQETQYF TGCGCCAGCAGCTTGGACAGGCAACAAGAGACCCAGTACTTC